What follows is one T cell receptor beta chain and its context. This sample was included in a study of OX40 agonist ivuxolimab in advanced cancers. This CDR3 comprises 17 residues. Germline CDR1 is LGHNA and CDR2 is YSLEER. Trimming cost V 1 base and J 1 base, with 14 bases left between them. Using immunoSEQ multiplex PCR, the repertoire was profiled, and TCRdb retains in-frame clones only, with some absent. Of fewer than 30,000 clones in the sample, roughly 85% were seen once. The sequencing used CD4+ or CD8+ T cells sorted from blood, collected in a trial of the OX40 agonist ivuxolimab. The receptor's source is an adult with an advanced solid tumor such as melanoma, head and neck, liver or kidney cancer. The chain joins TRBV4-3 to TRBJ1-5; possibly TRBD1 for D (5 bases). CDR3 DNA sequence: TGCGCCAGCAGCCAAGTCTGGGACCGCACGAGCAATCAGCCCCAGCATTTT. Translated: CASSQVWDRTSNQPQHF.